A single sample gave rise to the 10 T cell receptor beta chains below, sequenced in a study of blood T cell repertoires in COVID-19. Sequenced by immunoSEQ multiplex PCR; TCRdb stores in-frame clones only, minus some. The sample includes about 220,000 clones, approximately 86% of them seen just once. The specimen sequenced was peripheral blood. The receptors were gathered from a woman aged 30 to 39 who had recovered from COVID-19.

The CDR3 spells CASSALTSGGAHNEQFF. The CDR3, as DNA: TGTGCCAGCAGCGCCCTGACTAGCGGGGGGGCCCACAATGAGCAGTTCTTC. The chain links TRBV9 to TRBJ2-1, with 14 bases fitting TRBD2. CDR1 is SGDLS, CDR2 YYNGEE, per germline. Trimming cost V 3 bases and J 5 bases; bases outside gene matches: 7. CDR3 length: 17 residues.

The V and J genes are TRBV7-9 and TRBJ2-5; possible D gene TRBD2, 5 bases. The CDR3 is 14 amino acids. Per the germline V gene, CDR1 is SEHNR and CDR2 is FQNEAQ (reference sequence). V lost 5 bases to trimming and J lost 2 bases, with 12 bases between them. The CDR3 protein is CASSPWTGQETQYF. In DNA form, the CDR3 reads TGTGCCAGCAGCCCATGGACGGGACAAGAGACCCAGTACTTC. The full variable domain, in which reference TRBV7-9 and TRBJ2-5 provide the parts outside the CDR3, is DTGVSQNPRHKITKRGQNVTFRCDPISEHNRLYWYRQTLGQGPEFLTYFQNEAQLEKSRLLSDRFSAERPKGSFSTLEIQRTEQGDSAMYLCASSPWTGQETQYFGPGTRLLVL.

J is TRBJ1-1 and V is TRBV15; D is perhaps TRBD1 (6 bases). The CDR3 contains 15 residues. Germline V gene lookup returns CDR1 LNHNV and CDR2 YYDKDF (reference sequence). Trimming took off 0 bases at V and 1 base at J, with 9 bases between the two ends. CDR3 DNA sequence: TGTGCCACCAGCAGAGATCAGGGACAGAACACTGAAGCTTTCTTT. Encoded protein: CATSRDQGQNTEAFF.

Concerning this clone itself: The same CDR3 arises from other DNA sequences in this sample as well. The J gene is TRBJ1-1, the V gene TRBV3-1 (or the pseudogene TRBV3-2), with unresolved D. CDR3 size: 11 residues. Germline values: CDR1 LGHDT, CDR2 YNNKEL (reference sequence). The germline V and J ends were trimmed by 4 bases and 8 bases, with 8 bases remaining between them. CDR3 loop: CASSRAGEAFF. The CDR3 nucleotides are TGTGCCAGCAGCCGCGCAGGAGAAGCTTTCTTT.

J is TRBJ2-1 and V is TRBV5-1, with 8 bases matching TRBD1. This CDR3 comprises 16 residues. The V and J ends lost 0 bases and 10 bases, in that order; junction bases with no gene match: 12. From germline, CDR1 is SGHRS and CDR2 YFSETQ. The CDR3 reads CASSLGFGQGPHEQFF. In DNA form, the CDR3 reads TGCGCCAGCAGCTTGGGCTTCGGACAGGGACCCCACGAGCAGTTCTTC.

This clone has more than one count but fewer than ten. Sequence at one end of the junction differs from germline and may be a read error. V is TRBV19 and J is TRBJ2-7; TRBD1 is a possible D gene (6 bases). This CDR3 is 14 amino acids long. Germline V gene sequence: CDR1 LNHDA, CDR2 SQIVND (reference sequence). CDR3 residues: CASTPRGQSSEQYF. Here the CDR3 DNA reads TGTGCCAGTACCCCTAGGGGACAATCCTCCGAGCAGTACTTC.

The chain joins TRBV29-1 to TRBJ2-5; 12 bases fit TRBD1. Unmatched junction bases numbered 6, after V lost 6 bases and J lost 7 bases. Germline V gene lookup returns CDR1 SQVTM and CDR2 ANQGSEA. The CDR3 contains 13 residues. The CDR3 DNA reads as TGCAGCGTAGGGGACAGGGGGCGAGGGACCCAGTACTTC. Its protein is CSVGDRGRGTQYF.

This clone was recorded once. This chain uses TRBV19 with TRBJ2-1, with 8 bases lining up with TRBD1. J was trimmed by 9 bases and V by 0 bases; bases with no gene match: 1. CDR1 is LNHDA and CDR2 is SQIVND in the germline V gene (reference sequence). The CDR3 extends over 13 amino acids. The CDR3 here is CASSIDGTGEQFF. CDR3 bases: TGTGCCAGTAGTATAGATGGGACAGGTGAGCAGTTCTTC.

In this sample, this clone turned up a few times. The rearrangement links TRBV4-2 to TRBJ1-5; D is perhaps TRBD1 (5 bases). V was pared by 0 bases and J by 2 bases, with 20 bases between. The CDR3 is made up of 19 amino acids. Germline lookup yields CDR1 LGHNA and CDR2 YNFKEQ. DNA for the CDR3: TGTGCCAGCAGCCAAGATCTAACGCTCAGGGCGGCGGGCAATCAGCCCCAGCATTTT. Protein product: CASSQDLTLRAAGNQPQHF.

This chain uses TRBV5-6 with TRBJ1-2; D is uncertain. With 6 bases removed from V and 3 bases from J, the gap between germline ends came to 6 bases. The CDR3 covers 11 residues. Germline CDR1 is SGHDT and CDR2 is YYEEEE. The DNA of the CDR3 is TGTGCCAGCACCGGGGACTATGGCTACACCTTC. This sequence encodes CASTGDYGYTF.